This entry lists 8 T cell receptor beta chains sequenced from one sample in a study of T cells in Graves' hyperthyroidism and ophthalmopathy (dated by TCRdb to between 2018 and 2021). Libraries were made using multiplex PCR. Sequencer: Illumina HiSeq 2000. The TCR beta CDR3 regions were amplified from the RNA transcripts. The TCR CDR3 was subjected to a first round of RT-PCR using the HTBI primer set and the Qiagen OneStep RT-PCR kit. The raw public data were reprocessed by TCRdb itself: fastp quality trimming at Q25, MiXCR clonotype calling, in-frame beta chains only. Rows are unified per CDR3 protein, each entry keeping the most common DNA and genes. The sample table records 500,000 to 800,000 distinct CDR3 sequences; 40% to 55% of these occur just once. Approximately 6.8% of the sample lies in the top ten. The sequencing sample was made of peripheral blood or thyroid tissue (not recorded which). The origin of the receptors is an adult man with Graves' disease, either hyperthyroidism or ophthalmopathy (not recorded which).

This clonotype occurred many times. The chain is built from TRBV2 and TRBJ2-7, with D perhaps matching TRBD2 (5 bases). The CDR3 runs to 15 residues. CDR1 and CDR2 from the germline V gene are SNHLY and FYNNEI. V lost 4 bases, J lost 4 bases, and 17 bases lay in between. This chain's CDR3 is CASSGSGKWIYEQYF. DNA for the CDR3: TGTGCCAGCAGTGGGTCGGGGAAGTGGATATACGAGCAGTACTTC.

J is TRBJ1-4 and V is TRBV2; 9 bases are a match to TRBD1. The V and J ends lost 4 bases and 7 bases, in that order; junction bases with no gene match: 10. CDR1 and CDR2 from the germline V gene are SNHLY and FYNNEI. This CDR3 has 16 amino acids. The CDR3 loop reads CASSGAGQGHGEKLFF. CDR3 nucleotides: TGTGCCAGCAGTGGTGCCGGACAGGGGCACGGTGAAAAACTGTTTTTT.

The J gene is TRBJ1-2, the V gene TRBV5-1; 7 bases align to TRBD1. CDR1 SGHRS and CDR2 YFSETQ come from the germline V gene. The CDR3 extends over 15 amino acids. With 4 bases clipped from V and 2 bases from J, the junction kept 8 bases outside the gene matches. The CDR3 DNA follows: TGCGCCAGCAGCGGGCGACAGGGCCGGAACTATGGCTACACCTTC. Its protein is CASSGRQGRNYGYTF.

J is TRBJ2-5 and V is TRBV24-1, with 12 nucleotides matching TRBD1. V was clipped by 1 base and J by 5 bases; unmatched bases: 4. CDR1 and CDR2 from the germline V gene are KGHDR and SFDVKD. The CDR3 length is 16 residues. CDR3: CATSDFGTGGVETQYF. In nucleotides, the CDR3 is TGTGCCACCAGTGATTTCGGGACAGGGGGCGTGGAGACCCAGTACTTC.

The rearrangement links TRBV20-1 to TRBJ1-5; D is unclear. This CDR3 spans 15 amino acids. V lost 5 bases to trimming and J lost 2 bases, with 16 bases between them. CDR1 DFQATT and CDR2 SNEGSKA come from the germline V gene (reference sequence). CDR3 protein: CSAPEEGGGNQPQHF. The CDR3 DNA sequence: TGCAGTGCTCCAGAGGAGGGAGGCGGCAATCAGCCCCAGCATTTT.

This clonotype occurred a few times. At one end the junction does not follow the germline gene, possibly because of a read error. This chain joins TRBV7-9 and TRBJ1-3; D may be TRBD1 (6 bases). CDR1 and CDR2 (germline): SEHNR, FQNEAQ (reference sequence). This CDR3 region has 16 residues. The CDR3 sequence is CASSLRQGSSGNTIYF. In DNA form, the CDR3 reads TGCGCCAGCAGCTTGCGTCAGGGGAGCTCTGGAAACACCATATATTTT.

Only a few counts were recorded for this clonotype. CDR3 in DNA: TGTGCCAGCAGCCTAATCCGGGACAGGGGAGGCACAGATACGCAGTATTTT. It translates to CASSLIRDRGGTDTQYF. The chain couples TRBV2 to TRBJ2-3; 10 bases map to TRBD1. There are 17 residues in the CDR3. J lost 1 base, V lost 6 bases, and 10 bases had no gene match. Germline assignment: CDR1 SNHLY and CDR2 FYNNEI. Using reference TRBV2 and TRBJ2-3 for the parts outside the CDR3, the full variable domain is EPEVTQTPSHQVTQMGQEVILRCVPISNHLYFYWYRQILGQKVEFLVSFYNNEISEKSEIFDDQFSVERPDGSNFTLKIRSTKLEDSAMYFCASSLIRDRGGTDTQYFGPGTRLTVL.

By share of the sample, this clonotype is medium-sized. The junction and the germline gene differ at one end; a read error may be behind it. The V gene is TRBV9, the J gene TRBJ1-6; a possible D gene is TRBD1 (5 bases). This CDR3 has 14 amino acids. CDR1 SGDLS and CDR2 YYNGEE come from the germline V gene. As DNA, the CDR3 is TGCGCCAGCAGTGTTGGGGGGGAGAATTCACCCCTCCACTTT. This sequence encodes CASSVGGENSPLHF.